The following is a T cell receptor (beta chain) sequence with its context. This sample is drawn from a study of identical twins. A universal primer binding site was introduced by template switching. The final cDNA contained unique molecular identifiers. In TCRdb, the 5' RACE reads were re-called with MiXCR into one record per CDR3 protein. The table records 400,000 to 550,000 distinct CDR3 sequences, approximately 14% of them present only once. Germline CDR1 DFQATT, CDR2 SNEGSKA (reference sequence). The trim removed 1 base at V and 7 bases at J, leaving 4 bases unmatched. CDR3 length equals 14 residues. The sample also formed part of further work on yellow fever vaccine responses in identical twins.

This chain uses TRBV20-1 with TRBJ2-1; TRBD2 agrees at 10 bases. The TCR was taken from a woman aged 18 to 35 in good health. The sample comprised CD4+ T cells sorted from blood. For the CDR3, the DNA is TGCAGTGCTAGAGCTAGCGGGAGCTTTAATGAGCAGTTCTTC. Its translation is CSARASGSFNEQFF.